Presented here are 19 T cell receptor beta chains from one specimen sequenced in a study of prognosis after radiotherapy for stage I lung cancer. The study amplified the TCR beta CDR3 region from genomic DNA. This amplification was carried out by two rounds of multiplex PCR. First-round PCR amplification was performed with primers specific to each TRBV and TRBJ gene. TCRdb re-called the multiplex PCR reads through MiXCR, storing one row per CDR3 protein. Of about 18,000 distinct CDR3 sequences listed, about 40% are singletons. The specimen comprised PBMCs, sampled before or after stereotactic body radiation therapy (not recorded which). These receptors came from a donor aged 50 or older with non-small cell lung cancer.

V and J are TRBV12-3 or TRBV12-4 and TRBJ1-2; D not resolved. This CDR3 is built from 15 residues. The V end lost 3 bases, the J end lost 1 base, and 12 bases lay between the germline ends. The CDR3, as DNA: TGTGCCAGCAGTTTCGGAAGGCGGATTAACTATGGCTACACCTTC. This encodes CASSFGRRINYGYTF.

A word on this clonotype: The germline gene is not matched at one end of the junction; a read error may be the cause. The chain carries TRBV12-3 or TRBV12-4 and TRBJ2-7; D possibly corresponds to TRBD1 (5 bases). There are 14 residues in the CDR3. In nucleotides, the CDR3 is TGTGCCAACAGTTTGGGGCAGGTGGCCTACGAGCAGTACTTC. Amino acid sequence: CANSLGQVAYEQYF.

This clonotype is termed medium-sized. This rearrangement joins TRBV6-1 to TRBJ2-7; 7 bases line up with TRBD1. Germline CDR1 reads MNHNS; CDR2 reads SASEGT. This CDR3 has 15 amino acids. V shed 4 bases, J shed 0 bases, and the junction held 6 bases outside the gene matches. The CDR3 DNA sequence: TGTGCCAGCAGTGCCACAGGGGCCCCCTCCTACGAGCAGTACTTC. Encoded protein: CASSATGAPSYEQYF.

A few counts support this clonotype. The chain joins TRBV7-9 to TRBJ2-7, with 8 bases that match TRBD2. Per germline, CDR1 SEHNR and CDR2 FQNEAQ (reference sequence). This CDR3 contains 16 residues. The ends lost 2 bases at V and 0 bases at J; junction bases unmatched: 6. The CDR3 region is CASSLNLREVSYEQYF. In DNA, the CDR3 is TGTGCCAGCAGCTTAAATTTGCGGGAGGTCTCCTACGAGCAGTACTTC.

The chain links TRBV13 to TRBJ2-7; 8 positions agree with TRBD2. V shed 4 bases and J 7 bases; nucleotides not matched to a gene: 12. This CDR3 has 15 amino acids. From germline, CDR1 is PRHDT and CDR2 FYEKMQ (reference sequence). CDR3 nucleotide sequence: TGTGCCAGCAGCTCCTCAGGAGCGGGAGTGAGGGAGCAGTACTTC. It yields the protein CASSSSGAGVREQYF.

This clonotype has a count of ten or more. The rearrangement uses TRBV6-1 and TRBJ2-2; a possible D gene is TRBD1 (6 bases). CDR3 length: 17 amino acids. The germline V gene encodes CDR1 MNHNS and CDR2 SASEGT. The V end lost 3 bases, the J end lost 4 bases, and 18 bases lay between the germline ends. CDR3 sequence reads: CASSDVVVGAGTGELFF. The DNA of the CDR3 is TGTGCCAGCAGTGATGTCGTAGTGGGGGCCGGCACCGGGGAGCTGTTTTTT.

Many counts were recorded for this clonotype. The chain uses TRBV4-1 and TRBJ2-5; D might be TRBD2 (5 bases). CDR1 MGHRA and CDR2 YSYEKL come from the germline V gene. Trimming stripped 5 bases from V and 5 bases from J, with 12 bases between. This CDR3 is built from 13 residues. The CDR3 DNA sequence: TGCGCCAGCAGCGTCCGACTAATCGAGACCCAGTACTTC. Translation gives CASSVRLIETQYF.

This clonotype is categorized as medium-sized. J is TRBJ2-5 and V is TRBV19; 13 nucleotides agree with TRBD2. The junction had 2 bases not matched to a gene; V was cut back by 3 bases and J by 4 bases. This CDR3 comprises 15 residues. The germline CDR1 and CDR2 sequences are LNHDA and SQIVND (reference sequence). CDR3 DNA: TGTGCCAGTAGTATGGGGACTAGCGGGGTAGAGACCCAGTACTTC. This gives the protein CASSMGTSGVETQYF.

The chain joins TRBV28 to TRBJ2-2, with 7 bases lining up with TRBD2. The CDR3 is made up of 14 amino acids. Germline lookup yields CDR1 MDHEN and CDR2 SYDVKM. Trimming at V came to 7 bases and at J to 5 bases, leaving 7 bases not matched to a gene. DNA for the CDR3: TGTGCCAGCAAAGGCGGGAGCGCTACCGGGGAGCTGTTTTTT. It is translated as CASKGGSATGELFF.

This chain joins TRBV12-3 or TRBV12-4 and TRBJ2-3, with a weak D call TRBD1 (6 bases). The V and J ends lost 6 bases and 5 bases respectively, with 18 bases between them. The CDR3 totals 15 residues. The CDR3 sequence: CASSPAQGKIDTQYF. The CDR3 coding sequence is TGTGCCAGCAGCCCCGCGCAGGGGAAAATAGATACGCAGTATTTT.

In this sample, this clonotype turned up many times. The DNA of the CDR3 is TGTGCCAGCGGGCAGGGAGGTATCAGCACAGATACGCAGTATTTT. Protein: CASGQGGISTDTQYF. The chain couples TRBV12-3 or TRBV12-4 to TRBJ2-3; TRBD2 might be the D (6 bases). V gave up 8 bases and J gave up 0 bases, with 15 bases separating them. The CDR3 extends over 15 amino acids.

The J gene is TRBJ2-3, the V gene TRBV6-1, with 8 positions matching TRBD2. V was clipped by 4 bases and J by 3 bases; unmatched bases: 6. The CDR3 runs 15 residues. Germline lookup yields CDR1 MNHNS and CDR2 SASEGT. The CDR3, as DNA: TGTGCCAGCAGTGGACTTAGCGGGGTGACAGATACGCAGTATTTT. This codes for CASSGLSGVTDTQYF.

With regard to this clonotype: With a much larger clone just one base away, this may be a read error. CDR3 nucleotide sequence: TGTGCCAGCAGCATAGCAAAGGGCAATGAAAAACTGTTTTTT. Its translation: CASSIAKGNEKLFF. The V and J genes are TRBV7-9 and TRBJ1-4, with D unresolved. Germline assignment: CDR1 SEHNR and CDR2 FQNEAQ (reference sequence). CDR3 length equals 14 residues.

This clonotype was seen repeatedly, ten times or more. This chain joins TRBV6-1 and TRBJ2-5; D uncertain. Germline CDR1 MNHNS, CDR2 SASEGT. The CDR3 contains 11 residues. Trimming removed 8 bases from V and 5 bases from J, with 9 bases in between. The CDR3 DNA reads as TGTGCCAGCGGCTATGCGGAGACCCAGTACTTC. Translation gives CASGYAETQYF.

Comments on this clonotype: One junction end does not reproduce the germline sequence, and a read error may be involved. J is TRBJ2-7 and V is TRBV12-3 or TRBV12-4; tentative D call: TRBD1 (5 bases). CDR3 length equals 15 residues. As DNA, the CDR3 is TGTGCCAGCAGTCCCCCGGTATGGGGCAGCTACGATCAGTACTTC. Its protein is CASSPPVWGSYDQYF.

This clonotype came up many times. Written as DNA, the CDR3 is TGTGCCAGCAGCCTCGGACTAGCGGGGGGGCCGGGTGAGCAGTTCTTC. Encoded protein: CASSLGLAGGPGEQFF. J is TRBJ2-1 and V is TRBV6-1; 15 nucleotides line up with TRBD2. The germline V gene has CDR1 MNHNS and CDR2 SASEGT. The CDR3 runs 16 residues. V was pared by 6 bases and J by 9 bases, with 9 bases of the junction left unmatched.

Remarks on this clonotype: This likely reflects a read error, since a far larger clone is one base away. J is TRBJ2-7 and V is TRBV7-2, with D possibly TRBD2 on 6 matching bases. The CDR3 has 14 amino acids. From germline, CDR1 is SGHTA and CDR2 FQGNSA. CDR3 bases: TGTGCCAGCATCTTAGGCGGGGTGAGCTACGAGCAGTACTTC. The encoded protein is CASILGGVSYEQYF.

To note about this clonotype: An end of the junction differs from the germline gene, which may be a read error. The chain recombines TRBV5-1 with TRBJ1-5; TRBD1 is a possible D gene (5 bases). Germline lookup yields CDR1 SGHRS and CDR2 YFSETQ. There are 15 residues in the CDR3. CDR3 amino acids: CASSFNGARDQPQHF. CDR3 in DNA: TGCGCCAGCAGCTTCAATGGGGCGCGGGATCAGCCCCAACATTTT.

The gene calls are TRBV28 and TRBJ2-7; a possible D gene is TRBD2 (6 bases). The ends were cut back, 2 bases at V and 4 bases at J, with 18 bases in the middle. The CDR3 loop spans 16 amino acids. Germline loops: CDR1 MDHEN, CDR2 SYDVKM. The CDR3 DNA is TGTGCCAGCAGTTTAGTAAGCGGGCCGGGTCCGTACGAGCAGTACTTC. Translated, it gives CASSLVSGPGPYEQYF.